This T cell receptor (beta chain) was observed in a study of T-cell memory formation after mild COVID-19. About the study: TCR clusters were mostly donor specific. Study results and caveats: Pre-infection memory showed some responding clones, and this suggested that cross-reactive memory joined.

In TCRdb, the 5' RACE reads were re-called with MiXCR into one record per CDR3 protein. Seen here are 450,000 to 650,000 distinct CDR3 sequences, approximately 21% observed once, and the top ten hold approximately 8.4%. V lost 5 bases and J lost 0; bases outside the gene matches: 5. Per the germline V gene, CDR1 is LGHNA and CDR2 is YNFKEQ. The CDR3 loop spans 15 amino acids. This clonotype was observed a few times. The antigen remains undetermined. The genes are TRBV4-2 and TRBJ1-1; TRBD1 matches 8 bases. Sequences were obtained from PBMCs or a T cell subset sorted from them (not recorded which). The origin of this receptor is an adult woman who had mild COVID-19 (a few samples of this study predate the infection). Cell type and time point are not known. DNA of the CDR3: TGTGCCAGCAGCATAGGACAGGGTCTGAACACTGAAGCTTTCTTT. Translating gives CASSIGQGLNTEAFF.